This T cell receptor (beta chain) stems from a study of blood T cell repertoires in COVID-19. There are a few counts of this clone. This same CDR3 is encoded by further DNA sequences in the sample. Germline CDR1 is SGDLS and CDR2 is YYNGEE. V lost 2 bases and J 4 bases, leaving 12 bases between the germline ends. This CDR3 is built from 15 residues. Recruited during active infection, patients (from Seattle) were subsequently followed longitudinally. Source study methods: Reference gene primer amplification gave estimated nucleated cell counts. Sequencing used immunoSEQ multiplex PCR; TCRdb keeps in-frame clones, though not all of them. V, J and clone size derive from that table, while D and trimming were established from the DNA sequence. The repertoire holds under 150,000 clones, with around nine tenths as singletons.

The source of this sequence is a man aged 60 to 69 with COVID-19, enrolled during active disease. The chain joins TRBV9 to TRBJ2-2; tentatively, D is TRBD2 (6 bases). Sequencing input: peripheral blood. The CDR3 here is CASSVRRAGTGELFF. DNA of the CDR3: TGTGCCAGCAGCGTCCGGAGGGCGGGCACCGGGGAGCTGTTTTTT.